These 15 T cell receptor beta chains originate from one sample sequenced in a study of blood T cells in healthy people across ages. The authors ran a second PCR of about 6 to 11 cycles using a sample-barcoded 5' primer and a J-beta primer mix. TCRdb called the 5' RACE reads again in MiXCR, with one record for every CDR3 protein. The sample consists of around 990,000 distinct CDR3 sequences, more than 30% of them appearing once. Material: blood. The receptor set was obtained from a man between 18 and 29 years old in good health.

This clonotype was seen only a few times. The chain employs TRBV28 and TRBJ1-2; TRBD1 matches at 7 bases. The CDR3 extends over 17 amino acids. With V trimmed by 3 bases and J by 3 bases, 13 bases remained unmatched. Looked up from germline, CDR1 is MDHEN and CDR2 is SYDVKM. The CDR3 DNA sequence: TGTGCCAGCAGTTTCGGGGAAACAGGGGCTATTGACTATGGCTACACCTTC. It specifies CASSFGETGAIDYGYTF.

The J gene is TRBJ2-7, the V gene TRBV3-1; D remains ambiguous. The CDR3 is made up of 14 amino acids. Germline CDR1 and CDR2: LGHDT and YNNKEL (reference sequence). Trimming took off 1 base at V and 2 bases at J, with 9 bases between the two ends. CDR3 sequence: CASSQADGPYEQYF. As DNA, the CDR3 is TGTGCCAGCAGCCAAGCCGACGGACCCTACGAGCAGTACTTC.

The CDR3 spells CSAGSGGEGTQYF. The CDR3 nucleotides read TGCAGTGCTGGTAGCGGGGGGGAGGGGACCCAGTACTTC. The chain employs TRBV20-1 and TRBJ2-5; 11 bases match TRBD2. Germline CDR1 and CDR2: DFQATT and SNEGSKA (reference sequence). With 5 bases clipped from V and 7 bases from J, the junction kept 6 bases outside the gene matches. The CDR3 consists of 13 residues.

The CDR3 spells CASSARADSYEQYF. CDR3 coding DNA: TGTGCCAGCAGCGCTCGGGCAGACTCCTACGAGCAGTACTTC. The chain has TRBV9 and TRBJ2-7, with D unresolved. Trimming removed 3 bases at V and 0 bases at J, with 10 bases between. The length of the CDR3 is 14 residues. Germline V gene data show CDR1 as SGDLS and CDR2 as YYNGEE.

The rearrangement links TRBV4-2 to TRBJ2-3; TRBD2 agrees at 11 bases. The J segment lost 4 bases and the V segment lost 3 bases, leaving 12 bases of the junction unmatched. Germline CDR1 is LGHNA and CDR2 is YNFKEQ. The CDR3 sequence is 18 residues long. This CDR3 reads CASSQSGTSGGMADTQYF. The DNA for the CDR3 is TGTGCCAGCAGCCAGTCCGGGACTAGCGGCGGCATGGCAGATACGCAGTATTTT.

The CDR3 is CASSVYSGSYGYTF. The DNA of the CDR3 is TGTGCCAGCAGTGTATATAGCGGCAGCTATGGCTACACCTTC. V gene TRBV28 combines with J gene TRBJ1-2; no reliable D call. There are 14 residues in the CDR3. Trimming took off 5 bases at V and 4 bases at J, with 14 bases between the two ends. Per germline, CDR1 MDHEN and CDR2 SYDVKM.

This clonotype was seen more than once but under ten times. The chain joins TRBV7-8 to TRBJ2-1, with D unresolved. The CDR3 consists of 15 residues. CDR1 is SGHVS, CDR2 FQNEAQ, per germline. The V end was cut by 5 bases, the J end by 4 bases, with 15 bases between. The CDR3 loop is CASSPPQRRYNEQFF. The CDR3 nucleotides read TGTGCCAGCAGCCCCCCCCAGCGCCGATACAATGAGCAGTTCTTC.

This clonotype came up a few times. The chain recombines TRBV6-5 with TRBJ2-4, with 10 bases aligning to TRBD1. Germline assignment: CDR1 MNHEY and CDR2 SVGAGI. CDR3 size: 15 residues. V lost 6 bases to trimming and J lost 3 bases; unmatched junction nucleotides: 5. The CDR3 sequence: CASRTGGYDKNIQYF. CDR3 DNA: TGTGCCAGCAGGACAGGGGGCTATGACAAAAACATTCAGTACTTC.

This clonotype was counted a few times. The chain uses TRBV29-1 and TRBJ1-2, with D uncertain. V was trimmed by 1 base and J by 2 bases, leaving 14 bases between them. The CDR3 totals 15 residues. CDR1 is SQVTM, CDR2 ANQGSEA, per germline. The CDR3 sequence is CSVEGEAEQNYGYTF. DNA for the CDR3: TGCAGCGTTGAAGGGGAGGCAGAACAAAACTATGGCTACACCTTC.

V gene TRBV12-3 or TRBV12-4 combines with J gene TRBJ1-1; D possibly corresponds to TRBD1 (5 bases). The CDR3 is made up of 17 amino acids. The V gene lost 6 bases and the J gene lost 6 bases, with 26 bases spanning the gap. The CDR3 sequence is CASSLKFNGQATPEAFF. In nucleotides, the CDR3 is TGTGCCAGCAGCCTTAAATTTAATGGACAAGCTACACCTGAAGCTTTCTTT.

This clonotype was detected only once. The chain joins TRBV4-3 to TRBJ1-4; 7 positions agree with TRBD1. Trimming took 3 bases from V and 8 from J; bases not matched to a gene: 12. This CDR3 has 16 residues. Germline loops: CDR1 LGHNA, CDR2 YSLEER. The CDR3 DNA reads TGCGCCAGCAGCCACGATATGACTAGGGGGCAAGAAAAACTGTTTTTT. Translated, it gives CASSHDMTRGQEKLFF.

This chain uses TRBV30 with TRBJ1-1; no clear D. This CDR3 contains 14 residues. Germline V gives CDR1 GTSNPN, CDR2 SVGIG (reference sequence). The V and J ends lost 4 bases and 2 bases respectively, with 14 bases between them. The CDR3 sequence is CAWKGYAINTEAFF. As DNA, the CDR3 is TGTGCCTGGAAAGGCTACGCTATAAACACTGAAGCTTTCTTT.

Remarks on this clonotype: Its ends do not fully match the called genes, so a read error is possible. The chain recombines TRBV6-5 with TRBJ2-1; TRBD1 aligns across 10 bases. This CDR3 is 16 amino acids long. CDR1 is MNHEY and CDR2 is SVGAGI in the germline V gene. CDR3 region: CASSYSRTGGYNGQFF. CDR3 DNA: TGTGCCAGCAGTTACTCGAGGACAGGGGGTTACAATGGGCAGTTCTTC.

The rearrangement links TRBV6-6 to TRBJ1-1; tentative D call: TRBD1 (5 bases). The V end lost 6 bases, the J end lost 6 bases, and 11 bases lay between the germline ends. In germline, CDR1 is MNHNY, CDR2 SVGAGI (reference sequence). CDR3 size: 12 residues. CDR3 in amino acids: CASRSGNSEAFF. The CDR3 nucleotides read TGTGCCAGCAGGTCAGGGAATTCTGAAGCTTTCTTT.

This sequence joins TRBV12-3 or TRBV12-4 and TRBJ2-7; possible D gene TRBD2, 6 bases. Trimming pared 1 base from V and 5 bases from J, leaving 15 bases between. The CDR3 is 15 residues long. CDR3 in amino acids: CASSLESGVTNEQYF. The CDR3 bases are TGTGCCAGCAGTTTAGAATCGGGGGTAACTAACGAGCAGTACTTC.